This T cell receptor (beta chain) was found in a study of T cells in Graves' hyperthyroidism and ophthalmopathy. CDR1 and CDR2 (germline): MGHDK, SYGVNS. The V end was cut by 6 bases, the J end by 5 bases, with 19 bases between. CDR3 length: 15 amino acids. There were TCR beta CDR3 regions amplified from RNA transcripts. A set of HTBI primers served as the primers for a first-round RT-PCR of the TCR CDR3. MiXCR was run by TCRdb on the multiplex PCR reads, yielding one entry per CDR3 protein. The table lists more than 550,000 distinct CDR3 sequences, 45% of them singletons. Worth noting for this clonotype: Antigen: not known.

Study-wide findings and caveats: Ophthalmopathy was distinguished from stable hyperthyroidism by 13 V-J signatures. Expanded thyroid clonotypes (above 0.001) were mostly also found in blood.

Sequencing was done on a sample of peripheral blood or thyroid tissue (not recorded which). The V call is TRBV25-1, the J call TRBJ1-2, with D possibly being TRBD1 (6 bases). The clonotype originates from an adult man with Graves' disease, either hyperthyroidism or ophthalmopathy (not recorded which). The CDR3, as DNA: TGTGCCAGCAGCTTGTCTAATGGGGGCCGGTATGGCTACACCTTC. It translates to CASSLSNGGRYGYTF.